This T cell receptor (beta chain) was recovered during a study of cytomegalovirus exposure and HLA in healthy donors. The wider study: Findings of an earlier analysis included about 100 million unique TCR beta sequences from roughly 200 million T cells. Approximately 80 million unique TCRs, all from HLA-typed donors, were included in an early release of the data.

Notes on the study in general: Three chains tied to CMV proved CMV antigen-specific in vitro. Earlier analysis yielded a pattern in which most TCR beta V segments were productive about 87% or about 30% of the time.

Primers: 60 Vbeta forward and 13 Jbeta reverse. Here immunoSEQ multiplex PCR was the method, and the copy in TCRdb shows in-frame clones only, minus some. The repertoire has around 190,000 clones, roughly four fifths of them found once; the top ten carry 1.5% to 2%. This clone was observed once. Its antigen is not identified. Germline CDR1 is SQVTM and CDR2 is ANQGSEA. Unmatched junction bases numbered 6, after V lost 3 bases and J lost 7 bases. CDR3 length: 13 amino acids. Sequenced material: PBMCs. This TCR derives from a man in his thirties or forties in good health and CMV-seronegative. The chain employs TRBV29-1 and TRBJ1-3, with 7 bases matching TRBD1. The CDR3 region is CSVESRTGNTIYF. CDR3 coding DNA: TGCAGCGTTGAGTCCCGGACAGGCAACACCATATATTTT.